The sequence of this TCR beta chain was determined in a study of blood T cell repertoires in COVID-19 (dated by TCRdb to 2020 to 2022). General notes on the study: The collaborator samples originated in the United States, Italy and Spain and spanned the acute and convalescent phases of COVID-19. The material from the prospective study consisted of cDNA or gDNA derived from T cells, B-cell-depleted T cells, or PBMCs. The dataset comprised deeply sampled blood TCRbeta repertoires from subjects exposed to, actively infected with, or recovered from COVID-19. The repertoires were made available in a free public database intended to serve as a resource for research on the immune response to SARS-CoV-2. The samples were drawn from two sources: the first 160 participants of the ongoing ImmuneRACE study, and 1,000 to 1,500 subjects contributed by 6 global collaborators. The sample metadata nearly always contained a de-identified subject ID, COVID-19 status, age in years and sex. HLA class I and class II types, where available, came from metadata supplied by the sample provider rather than from assay-based typing.

The full study reports these points: The quantity of clinical and demographic metadata differed by source and by participant and was supplied without curation.

CDR1 ENHRY and CDR2 SYGVKD were looked up in the germline V gene. There are 13 amino acids in the CDR3, from cysteine to phenylalanine inclusive. The kept DNA is CDR3 alone, 39 bases in frame from the first base. Trimming leaves V shorter by 7 bases and J shorter by 6 bases, with the junction holding 6 bases beyond the gene matches. On this clone itself: Its antigen remains undetermined. One base away there is no much larger clone; base qualities are not given.

The collaborating institutions used their own protocols to collect whole blood in K2EDTA tubes. For TCRbeta analysis, collaborator samples were shipped as frozen whole blood, as isolated PBMCs, or as DNA extracted from either sample type. TCRbeta CDR3 regions were amplified from genomic DNA by means of the immunoSEQ Assay, a bias-controlled multiplex PCR. Per the original workflow: The number of nucleated cells in each sample was estimated by amplification of reference gene primers within the assay. To quantify the absolute abundance of each unique TCRbeta CDR3 rearrangement, sequence reads were collapsed and filtered. Productive Simpson clonality was computed per sample as the square root of Simpson's diversity index over productive rearrangements. TCRdb obtained this table from immuneACCESS and retained in-frame rearrangements with V and J assigned. These tables miss some clones; where compared with another copy, unresolved V genes account for less than half of the shortfall, and the remainder is unexplained. For V, J and clone size, that table is used; D and trimming come from the DNA. The sample table contains 75,000 to 95,000 clones; only one count was recorded for 90% to 95% of them. The ten top clones hold about 1.8% of the sample.

This TCR derives from a man in his fifties or sixties with acute or convalescent COVID-19. The sample consisted of peripheral blood. The chain is encoded by TRBV10-3 joined to TRBJ2-4, and TRBD2 matches 7 of the central bases. The CDR3 region has the sequence CAITSGTGNIQYF. The sequenced DNA is TGTGCCATCACAAGCGGGACTGGAAACATTCAGTACTTC.